These 14 T cell receptor beta chains came from one sample sequenced in a study of blood T cell repertoires in COVID-19. Sequenced by immunoSEQ multiplex PCR; TCRdb stores in-frame clones only, minus some. This repertoire shows under 140,000 clones, about four fifths found once; its top ten account for approximately 15%. Source material: peripheral blood. All receptors derive from a woman aged 60 to 75 with acute or convalescent COVID-19.

The gene calls are TRBV6-5 and TRBJ2-7; 7 nucleotides agree with TRBD1. There are 15 residues in the CDR3. Germline CDR1 is MNHEY and CDR2 is SVGAGI. V trimming: 0 bases; J trimming: 2 bases; junction bases outside the gene matches: 4. The CDR3 nucleotides are TGTGCCAGCAGTTACTCGGGACAGACTACCTACGAGCAGTACTTC. Its protein product is CASSYSGQTTYEQYF.

The V call is TRBV6-5, the J call TRBJ1-1, with D unclear. The V end was cut by 6 bases, the J end by 11 bases, with 13 bases between. CDR3 size: 11 residues. Germline V gene sequence: CDR1 MNHEY, CDR2 SVGAGI. The CDR3 bases are TGTGCCAGCAGCCAAAACGGTGCGGCTTTCTTT. Translation: CASSQNGAAFF.

The CDR3 DNA reads TGTGCCAGCAGCTTAGATGGAGGGGGGGCGGATGAGCAGTTCTTC. It is translated as CASSLDGGGADEQFF. The chain uses TRBV11-2 and TRBJ2-1, with D possibly matching TRBD2 (7 bases). Per germline, CDR1 SGHAT and CDR2 FQNNGV. The CDR3 runs to 15 residues. V was cut by 0 bases and J by 8 bases, with 14 bases left in between.

This chain uses TRBV2 with TRBJ2-5; 7 nucleotides align to TRBD1. The trim removed 6 bases at V and 1 base at J, leaving 5 bases unmatched. Per the germline V gene, CDR1 is SNHLY and CDR2 is FYNNEI. The CDR3 is 14 residues long. CDR3 DNA: TGTGCCAGCAGATTGGACAGGAGCCAAGAGACCCAGTACTTC. It is translated as CASRLDRSQETQYF.

The chain combines TRBV5-1 with TRBJ1-4; no definite D call. CDR1 and CDR2 (germline): SGHRS, YFSETQ. Trimming removed 0 bases from V and 8 bases from J, with 14 bases in between. The CDR3 is made up of 15 amino acids. The CDR3 region is CASSLGGENREKLFF. CDR3 in DNA: TGCGCCAGCAGCTTGGGCGGGGAGAATCGCGAAAAACTGTTTTTT.

The chain recombines TRBV18 with TRBJ1-1, with D unresolved. The CDR3 is 15 amino acids. The germline V gene encodes CDR1 KGHSH and CDR2 LQKENI. Trimming stripped 0 bases from V and 1 base from J, with 9 bases between. The CDR3 sequence is CASSPPSSSNTEAFF. In nucleotides, the CDR3 is TGTGCCAGCTCACCACCGTCTTCGTCGAACACTGAAGCTTTCTTT.

The chain couples TRBV15 to TRBJ2-1; D not resolved. In germline, CDR1 is LNHNV, CDR2 YYDKDF (reference sequence). CDR3 length: 14 amino acids. Trimming stripped 6 bases from V and 4 bases from J, with 13 bases between. CDR3: CATRADLRYNEQFF. The CDR3 bases are TGTGCCACCAGGGCGGATTTACGTTACAATGAGCAGTTCTTC.

This chain links TRBV29-1 with TRBJ2-1; 10 nucleotides align to TRBD1. The length of the CDR3 is 12 residues. Per germline, CDR1 SQVTM and CDR2 ANQGSEA. J gave up 9 bases and V 6 bases, and 5 bases lay outside the gene matches. The CDR3 DNA is TGCAGCGTGGGGACAGGGGTTGGTGAGCAGTTCTTC. This gives the protein CSVGTGVGEQFF.

The chain has TRBV6-5 and TRBJ1-5; D might be TRBD1 (6 bases). The germline V and J ends were trimmed by 6 bases and 4 bases, with 16 bases remaining between them. The CDR3 consists of 15 residues. Per the germline V gene, CDR1 is MNHEY and CDR2 is SVGAGI. In DNA, the CDR3 is TGTGCCAGCAGGGTAACCGGGGGGCGAAATCAGCCCCAGCATTTT. Protein sequence: CASRVTGGRNQPQHF.

V gene TRBV4-2 combines with J gene TRBJ1-1, with TRBD1 as a possible D gene (6 bases). Looked up from germline, CDR1 is LGHNA and CDR2 is YNFKEQ. V gave up 2 bases and J gave up 4 bases, with 17 bases separating them. The CDR3 has 16 amino acids. CDR3 sequence (DNA): TGTGCCAGCAGCCAACCCGACGCCAGGGGACCCACTGAAGCTTTCTTT. Protein product: CASSQPDARGPTEAFF.

The chain employs TRBV11-1 and TRBJ2-1; tentative D call: TRBD1 (6 bases). There are 13 residues in the CDR3. Trimming stripped 1 base from V and 8 bases from J, with 9 bases between. Germline values: CDR1 SGHAT, CDR2 FQDESV (reference sequence). The CDR3 DNA reads as TGTGCCAGCAGCTTAGACAGGGCCCATGAGCAGTTCTTC. This codes for CASSLDRAHEQFF.

About this clone itself: This sample also contains other DNA sequences that code for the same CDR3. The CDR3 reads CAISEQGLNTEAFF. As DNA, the CDR3 is TGTGCCATCAGTGAACAGGGGCTGAACACTGAAGCTTTCTTT. The rearrangement links TRBV10-3 to TRBJ1-1; 7 bases are shared with TRBD1. The CDR3 is 14 amino acids. J lost 0 bases, V lost 3 bases, and 1 base had no gene match. Germline CDR1 ENHRY, CDR2 SYGVKD.

The J gene is TRBJ1-2, the V gene TRBV28; possibly TRBD1 for D (6 bases). The CDR3 totals 10 residues. Germline assignment: CDR1 MDHEN and CDR2 SYDVKM. With 10 bases removed from V and 3 bases from J, the gap between germline ends came to 6 bases. CDR3 in amino acids: CATGDYGYTF. The CDR3 DNA sequence: TGTGCCACAGGGGACTATGGCTACACCTTC.

This clone has only a few counts. V and J are TRBV6-4 and TRBJ2-1, with D tentatively TRBD2 (5 bases). Looked up from germline, CDR1 is MRHNA and CDR2 is SNTAGT. Trimming stripped 4 bases from V and 0 bases from J, with 10 bases between. This CDR3 contains 15 residues. As DNA, the CDR3 is TGTGCCAGCAGTGCGTTGGGAGCCTCCTACAATGAGCAGTTCTTC. Protein sequence: CASSALGASYNEQFF.